The 13 T cell receptor beta chains below were found in one sample sequenced in a study of blood T cell repertoires in COVID-19. This table comes from immunoSEQ multiplex PCR, and its TCRdb copy is limited to in-frame clones, with some not included. The table includes around 200,000 clones, roughly 87% detected once. What was sequenced was peripheral blood. The receptor set was obtained from a middle-aged woman with acute or convalescent COVID-19.

The chain couples TRBV6-1 to TRBJ1-5; tentative D call: TRBD1 (5 bases). V was shortened by 4 bases and J by 3 bases, with 16 bases between the two germline ends. Germline CDR1 reads MNHNS; CDR2 reads SASEGT. This CDR3 is 16 amino acids long. The CDR3 loop reads CASSVRQGFLNQPQHF. CDR3 DNA: TGTGCCAGCAGTGTTCGGCAGGGATTTCTCAATCAGCCCCAGCATTTT.

The V and J genes are TRBV27 and TRBJ2-5, with 8 bases lining up with TRBD1. Looked up from germline, CDR1 is MNHEY and CDR2 is SMNVEV (reference sequence). The CDR3 is made up of 13 amino acids. Trimming took 6 bases from V and 5 from J; bases not matched to a gene: 5. The CDR3 loop reads CASSPDRGETQYF. CDR3 nucleotides: TGTGCCAGCAGCCCCGACAGGGGCGAGACCCAGTACTTC.

The J gene is TRBJ1-1, the V gene TRBV5-1; no clear D. Trimming took 4 bases from V and 0 from J, leaving 13 bases between them. This CDR3 has 15 amino acids. Per the germline V gene, CDR1 is SGHRS and CDR2 is YFSETQ. CDR3 nucleotides: TGCGCCAGCAGCCCCGCGGAGGCCATGAACACTGAAGCTTTCTTT. This translates into CASSPAEAMNTEAFF.

V and J are TRBV6-5 and TRBJ1-2; D is unclear. CDR3 size: 12 residues. The germline CDR1 and CDR2 sequences are MNHEY and SVGAGI. Trimming cost V 8 bases and J 3 bases, with 10 bases left between them. The CDR3 DNA follows: TGTGCCAGCGGCTCCGGGTACTATGGCTACACCTTC. It translates to CASGSGYYGYTF.

CDR3 in amino acids: CAWSVHGGQGSKYF. Here the CDR3 DNA reads TGTGCCTGGAGTGTACATGGCGGCCAGGGCTCCAAGTACTTC. This chain joins TRBV30 and TRBJ2-7, with a weak D call TRBD1 (5 bases). CDR1 is GTSNPN and CDR2 is SVGIG in the germline V gene (reference sequence). The CDR3 runs 14 residues. The V end lost 0 bases, the J end lost 11 bases, and 20 bases lay between the germline ends.

The chain couples TRBV19 to TRBJ2-2; 14 bases fit TRBD2. This CDR3 is built from 17 residues. V dropped 8 bases and J dropped 2; count of bases not matched to a gene: 7. From germline, CDR1 is LNHDA and CDR2 SQIVND (reference sequence). The CDR3 loop reads CASQGTSGGPNTGELFF. In DNA form, the CDR3 reads TGTGCCAGTCAAGGGACTAGCGGGGGACCTAACACCGGGGAGCTGTTTTTT.

The J gene is TRBJ1-3, the V gene TRBV10-3, with D possibly being TRBD1 (5 bases). The CDR3 sequence is 15 residues long. The germline V gene has CDR1 ENHRY and CDR2 SYGVKD. With 6 bases removed from V and 4 bases from J, the gap between germline ends came to 16 bases. In DNA form, the CDR3 reads TGTGCCATCAGCGGGGGGTATTCGGAGGGAAACACCATATATTTT. Encoded protein: CAISGGYSEGNTIYF.

This clone was seen more than once but under ten times. V and J are TRBV6-5 and TRBJ1-5; TRBD1 agrees at 9 bases. This CDR3 has 13 amino acids. With V trimmed by 7 bases and J by 7 bases, 5 bases remained unmatched. Germline CDR1 and CDR2: MNHEY and SVGAGI. The CDR3 sequence: CASIETGGQPQHF. The CDR3, as DNA: TGTGCCAGCATAGAGACAGGGGGACAGCCCCAGCATTTT.

V gene TRBV27 combines with J gene TRBJ2-2, with a possible D match to TRBD2 (5 bases). V gave up 7 bases and J gave up 6 bases, with 9 bases separating them. The germline V gene encodes CDR1 MNHEY and CDR2 SMNVEV (reference sequence). The CDR3 is 12 residues long. This CDR3 reads CASTDGAGELFF. CDR3 DNA: TGTGCCAGCACAGACGGGGCCGGGGAGCTGTTTTTT.

This sequence joins TRBV6-1 and TRBJ1-4; possibly TRBD1 for D (6 bases). V gave up 0 bases and J gave up 10 bases, with 9 bases separating them. CDR3 size: 13 residues. Germline CDR1 and CDR2: MNHNS and SASEGT. The CDR3 protein is CASSEARGGKLFF. The CDR3 region has the DNA TGTGCCAGCAGTGAAGCAAGAGGGGGAAAACTGTTTTTT.

The V and J genes are TRBV7-9 and TRBJ2-7; 7 nucleotides line up with TRBD2. With V trimmed by 10 bases and J by 6 bases, 15 bases remained unmatched. The germline V gene has CDR1 SEHNR and CDR2 FQNEAQ (reference sequence). The CDR3 covers 14 residues. The CDR3 nucleotides read TGTGCCACCGAGACCACTAGCGTGGCAGGCGAGCAGTACTTC. Protein sequence: CATETTSVAGEQYF.

V gene TRBV29-1 combines with J gene TRBJ2-7; TRBD2 agrees at 14 bases. Germline loops: CDR1 SQVTM, CDR2 ANQGSEA. The CDR3 covers 13 residues. V lost 6 bases to trimming and J lost 6 bases; unmatched junction nucleotides: 4. The CDR3 nucleotides are TGCAGCGTGGGGACTAGCGGGAGTGGCGAGCAGTACTTC. Protein sequence: CSVGTSGSGEQYF.

This clone was counted a single time. The chain couples TRBV6-1 to TRBJ2-5; D not certain. This CDR3 has 12 amino acids. V dropped 1 base and J dropped 4 bases, with 4 bases sitting between them. The germline V gene encodes CDR1 MNHNS and CDR2 SASEGT. The CDR3 protein is CASSEGPETQYF. The DNA of the CDR3 is TGTGCCAGCAGTGAAGGGCCAGAGACCCAGTACTTC.